The clone carrying this TCR beta chain was picked up many times. The antigen is unknown. The sample comes from a study of T cell repertoires in cytomegalovirus infection. Study context: Public TCR beta signatures marked donors with CMV infection and the matching HLA. Broader study findings: The response measured ex vivo was dominated by TCR beta clonotypes (HLA-C-restricted and CMV-specific). Based on cumulative public TCR beta family frequency, carriers of CMV plus the relevant HLA were identified.

TCRdb reprocessed the reads with MiXCR, giving one entry per CDR3 protein. This table holds around 450,000 distinct CDR3 sequences, about 33% found once. Germline CDR1 is SGHTA and CDR2 is FQGNSA. The CDR3 has 16 residues. Trimming removed 3 bases from V and 2 bases from J; junction bases left unmatched: 8. Sequencing was performed on PBMCs. The clonotype originates from a human donor in good health (CMV status not recorded). Some clones in this sample may be carry-over from other donors' samples. The V gene is TRBV7-2, the J gene TRBJ2-3; 7 bases agree with TRBD2. The CDR3 DNA reads as TGTGCCAGCAGCTTTTTAGCGGGCGTTGTCACAGATACGCAGTATTTT. It translates to CASSFLAGVVTDTQYF.